Here is one T cell receptor (beta chain) with its context. The data belong to a study of blood T cell repertoires in COVID-19. Profiled with immunoSEQ multiplex PCR; TCRdb holds only in-frame clones, not every one. The sample consists of roughly 250,000 clones, more than 60% of them appearing once. The V gene's germline CDR1 is MDHEN and CDR2 SYDVKM. The CDR3 covers 12 residues. Deletions cut 3 bases from V and 6 bases from J, with 8 bases between. The chain employs TRBV28 and TRBJ1-2; D is perhaps TRBD1 (5 bases). The source material was peripheral blood. The clonotype originates from a woman aged 40 to 49 with active or convalescent COVID-19. CDR3 protein: CASSFWGDGYTF. For the CDR3, the DNA is TGTGCCAGCAGTTTTTGGGGGGATGGCTACACCTTC.